A selection of T cell receptor beta chains follows, all from one sample in a study of T cell changes during pregnancy in multiple sclerosis. This table comes from immunoSEQ multiplex PCR, and its TCRdb copy is limited to in-frame clones, with some not included. The top ten hold over 0.25% of the sample, which has tens of thousands of clones, 91% seen once. The specimen comprised CD4+ T cells from peripheral blood mononuclear cells, sampled in the third trimester of pregnancy. These receptors originate from a female donor in good health, enrolled as a control in a pregnancy study. Both conserved end residues are part of each CDR3. The D gene is left open where the match is weak. Some rows mark clone size as missing; the rest say once, few, many or name a class of expanded clone.

clone size	D gene	V gene	J gene	CDR3 DNA	CDR3 protein
-	-	TRBV5-1	TRBJ2-2	TGCGCCAGCAGCTTGGGGCAGGGTGGCACCGGGGAGCTGTTTTTT	CASSLGQGGTGELFF
-	TRBD1	TRBV6-4	TRBJ1-2	TGTGCCAGCAGTCAGGACAGGGCTAACTATGGCTACACCTTC	CASSQDRANYGYTF
-	TRBD1	TRBV4-3	TRBJ1-5	TGCGCCAGCAGCCAAGATCCCGGGACAGGGGGCGCGTATAGCAATCAGCCCCAGCATTTT	CASSQDPGTGGAYSNQPQHF
-	-	TRBV7-9	TRBJ2-1	TGTGCCAGCAGCTTAGCGTGGGCGGCGGTGAGAGCAGGGGAGCAGTTCTTC	CASSLAWAAVRAGEQFF
-	-	TRBV27	TRBJ2-1	TGTGCCAGCAGTTTTGGCCCGTTGAATGAGCAGTTCTTC	CASSFGPLNEQFF
-	-	TRBV7-2	TRBJ1-4	TGTGCCAGCAGCTTAGGGGGGCAAATTAATGAAAAACTGTTTTTT	CASSLGGQINEKLFF
-	-	TRBV1	TRBJ2-7	TGCACCAGCAGCCGGGACAGGAGTCCCTACGAGCAGTACTTC	CTSSRDRSPYEQYF
-	-	TRBV30	TRBJ1-5	TGTGCCTGGAGCCAAAGGGGGGGCTATCAGCCCCAGCATTTT	CAWSQRGGYQPQHF
-	-	TRBV2	TRBJ2-7	TGTGCCAGCAGTGAAAGATCTGGGGGCTGGTACGAGCAGTACTTC	CASSERSGGWYEQYF
once	-	TRBV19	TRBJ1-1	TGTGCCAGTAGTTCACGGGATATCGCTGAAGCTTTCTTT	CASSSRDIAEAFF
once	TRBD2	TRBV6-1	TRBJ2-1	TGTGCCAGCAGGATTAGCGGGGGGGCCTACAATGAGCAGTTCTTC	CASRISGGAYNEQFF
-	-	TRBV18	TRBJ2-1	TGTGCCAGCTCACCACTCTCCTTCTCCTACAATGAGCAGTTCTTC	CASSPLSFSYNEQFF
few	-	TRBV4-1	TRBJ1-4	TGCGCCAGCAGCCAAGTAGTTGGTGAAAAACTGTTTTTT	CASSQVVGEKLFF
-	-	TRBV30	TRBJ1-1	TGTGCCTGGAAATGGAGACAGGACACTGAAGCTTTCTTT	CAWKWRQDTEAFF
-	TRBD1	TRBV29-1	TRBJ1-5	TGCAGCGTGGGACAGAGAAATCAGCCCCAGCATTTT	CSVGQRNQPQHF
-	-	TRBV7-2	TRBJ2-5	TGTGCCAGCAGCTATCGTTCTAGCGCGGAGACCCAGTACTTC	CASSYRSSAETQYF
-	-	TRBV6-4	TRBJ1-2	TGTGCCAGCAGTTCGGAAAAGACAGATACTAACTATGGCTACACCTTC	CASSSEKTDTNYGYTF
-	TRBD1	TRBV29-1	TRBJ1-2	TGCAGCGCGGGGGACAGGGTCAGTAAATTTAACTATGGCTACACCTTC	CSAGDRVSKFNYGYTF
-	TRBD1	TRBV10-3	TRBJ1-6	TGTGCCATCAGTGAGTCGATCGGGACAGGGGGCAATTCACCCCTCCACTTT	CAISESIGTGGNSPLHF
-	-	TRBV6-5	TRBJ2-7	TGTGCCAGCAGTTTAGGCGGGCCCTACGAGCAGTACTTC	CASSLGGPYEQYF
once	-	TRBV7-9	TRBJ2-7	TGTGCCAGCAGCCCGCGGGACAGACTATACGAGCAGTACTTC	CASSPRDRLYEQYF
-	TRBD1	TRBV2	TRBJ2-5	TGTGCCAGCAGTCTATGGACAGGGAAAGAGACCCAGTACTTC	CASSLWTGKETQYF
-	TRBD1	TRBV18	TRBJ1-2	TGTGCCAGCTCACGACCGGGACAGGGGACCGATGGCTACACCTTC	CASSRPGQGTDGYTF
once	-	TRBV20-1	TRBJ2-7	TGCAGTGCTATCCACAACTACGAGCAGTACTTC	CSAIHNYEQYF
-	-	TRBV14	TRBJ2-2	TGTGCCAGCAGCCAAGGGTCAGGGTGGACCGGGGAGCTGTTTTTT	CASSQGSGWTGELFF
-	TRBD1	TRBV27	TRBJ2-1	TGTGCCAGCAGAGGGACAGGGGCGTACAATGAGCAGTTCTTC	CASRGTGAYNEQFF
-	TRBD2	TRBV5-4	TRBJ2-1	TGTGCCAGCAGCTGGGGGAGCGGGGGGGGCTACAATGAGCAGTTCTTC	CASSWGSGGGYNEQFF
-	TRBD1	TRBV13	TRBJ1-3	TGTGCCAGCAGCGCTTTGCGACAGGGGGCAACCTCTGGAAACACCATATATTTT	CASSALRQGATSGNTIYF
-	TRBD1	TRBV27	TRBJ1-2	TGTGCCAGCAGTCTGACAGGGGTCAACTATGGCTACACCTTC	CASSLTGVNYGYTF
once	TRBD2	TRBV5-8	TRBJ2-3	TGTGCCAGCAGCCTCAGAAGTAGCGGGCGCACAGATACGCAGTATTTT	CASSLRSSGRTDTQYF
-	-	TRBV5-6	TRBJ1-1	TGTGCCAGCAGCGGTACAGGGTCTGGGACTGAAGCTTTCTTT	CASSGTGSGTEAFF
-	TRBD1	TRBV18	TRBJ2-2	TGTGCCAGCCCTAGGGACAGGGGGCTGAACACCGGGGAGCTGTTTTTT	CASPRDRGLNTGELFF
-	-	TRBV6-5	TRBJ1-1	TGTGCCAGCAGTTACTCGTTCAGGGTCGACACTGAAGCTTTCTTT	CASSYSFRVDTEAFF
-	-	TRBV4-3	TRBJ2-2	TGCGCCAGCAGCCAAGATCTTCGGTCCTTCGGCGGGGAGCTGTTTTTT	CASSQDLRSFGGELFF
-	-	TRBV7-2	TRBJ2-7	TGTGCCAGCAGCTTACGGCGGCGGGGCTGGGACGAGCAGTACTTC	CASSLRRRGWDEQYF
-	-	TRBV11-2	TRBJ1-5	TGTGCCAGCAGCTTAGATTGGCAGGGGAATCAGCCCCAGCATTTT	CASSLDWQGNQPQHF
-	-	TRBV5-1	TRBJ2-1	TGCGCCAGCAGCTGGGATTTACCGGGACTCTACAATGAGCAGTTCTTC	CASSWDLPGLYNEQFF
-	-	TRBV4-2	TRBJ2-1	TGTGCCAGCAGCCAAGAACCGGGGTCCAGCTCCTACAATGAGCAGTTCTTC	CASSQEPGSSSYNEQFF
-	TRBD1	TRBV7-9	TRBJ1-2	TGTGCCAGCAGCCTAACTCCGGGACAGGGAAACTATGGCTACACCTTC	CASSLTPGQGNYGYTF